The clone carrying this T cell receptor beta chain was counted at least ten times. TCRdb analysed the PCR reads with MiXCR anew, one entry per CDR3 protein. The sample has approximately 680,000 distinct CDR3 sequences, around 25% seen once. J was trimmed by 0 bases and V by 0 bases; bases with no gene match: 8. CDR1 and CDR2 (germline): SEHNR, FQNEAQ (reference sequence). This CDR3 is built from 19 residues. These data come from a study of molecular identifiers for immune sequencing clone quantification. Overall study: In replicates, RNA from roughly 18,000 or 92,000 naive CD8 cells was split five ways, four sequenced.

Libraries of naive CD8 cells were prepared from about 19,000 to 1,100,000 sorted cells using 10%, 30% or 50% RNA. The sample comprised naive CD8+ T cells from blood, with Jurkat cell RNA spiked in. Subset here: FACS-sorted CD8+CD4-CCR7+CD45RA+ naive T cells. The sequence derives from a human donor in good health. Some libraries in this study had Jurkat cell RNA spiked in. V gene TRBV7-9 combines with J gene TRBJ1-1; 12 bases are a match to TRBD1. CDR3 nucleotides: TGTGCCAGCAGCTTAGCGCCCGTGGGGACAGGGGGCATGAACACTGAAGCTTTCTTT. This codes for CASSLAPVGTGGMNTEAFF.